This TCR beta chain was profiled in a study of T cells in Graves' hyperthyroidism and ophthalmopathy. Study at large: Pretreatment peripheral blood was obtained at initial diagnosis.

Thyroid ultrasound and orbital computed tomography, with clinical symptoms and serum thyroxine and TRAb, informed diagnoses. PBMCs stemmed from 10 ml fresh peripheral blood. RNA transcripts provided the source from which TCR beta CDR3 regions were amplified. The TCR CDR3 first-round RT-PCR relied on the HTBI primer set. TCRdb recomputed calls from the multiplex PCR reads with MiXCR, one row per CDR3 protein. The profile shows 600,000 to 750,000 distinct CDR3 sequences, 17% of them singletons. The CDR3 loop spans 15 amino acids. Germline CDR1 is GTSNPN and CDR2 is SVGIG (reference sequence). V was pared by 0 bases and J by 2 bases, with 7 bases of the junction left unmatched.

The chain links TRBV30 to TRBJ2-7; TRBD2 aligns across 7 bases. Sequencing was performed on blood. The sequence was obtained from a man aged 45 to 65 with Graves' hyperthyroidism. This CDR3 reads CAWSVEAGITYEQYF. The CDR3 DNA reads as TGTGCCTGGAGTGTTGAAGCGGGAATCACCTACGAGCAGTACTTC.